This entry lists 15 T cell receptor beta chains sequenced from one sample in a study of T cell repertoires in cytomegalovirus infection. Antigens for these TCRs are unknown. TCRdb ran MiXCR on the reads and lists one entry per CDR3 protein. Of about 830,000 distinct CDR3 sequences in the sample, 30% to 35% were seen once. The specimen comprised cultured CD8+ T cells from PBMCs, sampled from culture after CMV antigen stimulation. These receptors all come from a human donor in good health (CMV status not recorded). Some clones in this sample may be carry-over from other donors' samples.

This clonotype has a handful of counts. The chain employs TRBV23-1 and TRBJ2-7; D possibly uses TRBD1 or TRBD2 (5 bases each). TRBV23-1 carries the ORF label, with uncertain function. V lost 3 bases, J lost 6 bases, and 21 bases lay in between. The CDR3 length is 16 residues. The CDR3 nucleotides read TGCGCCAGCAGTCACCCTTTCACGGGGCGAAAATCCGAGCAGTACTTC. Its protein product is CASSHPFTGRKSEQYF.

This rearrangement joins TRBV5-6 to TRBJ2-5, with 15 bases identical to TRBD2. The V segment lost 4 bases and the J segment 2 bases; nucleotides outside the gene matches: 3. The CDR3 spans 16 residues. Germline V gene lookup returns CDR1 SGHDT and CDR2 YYEEEE. CDR3 sequence reads: CASSHGTSGGQETQYF. In DNA, the CDR3 is TGTGCCAGCAGCCACGGGACTAGCGGGGGGCAAGAGACCCAGTACTTC.

This chain uses TRBV12-3 or TRBV12-4 with TRBJ2-5; TRBD1 matches 7 bases. After removal of 6 bases from V and 2 bases from J, the junction contained 6 bases not matched to a gene. This CDR3 is 14 amino acids long. The CDR3 spells CASRNSGQQETQYF. DNA of the CDR3: TGTGCCAGCAGGAACTCGGGACAGCAAGAGACCCAGTACTTC.

This chain joins TRBV27 and TRBJ2-7; D may be TRBD1 or TRBD2 (6 bases each). CDR1 is MNHEY, CDR2 SMNVEV, per germline (reference sequence). V gave up 5 bases and J gave up 2 bases, with 13 bases separating them. The CDR3 has 14 amino acids. The CDR3 reads CASSAKGGPYEQYV. CDR3 nucleotides: TGTGCCAGCAGTGCGAAGGGGGGACCCTACGAGCAGTACGTC.

This clonotype was seen only a few times. V gene TRBV7-9 combines with J gene TRBJ2-3; 7 bases align to TRBD2. The CDR3 extends over 14 amino acids. Germline values: CDR1 SEHNR, CDR2 FQNEAQ (reference sequence). J was trimmed by 3 bases and V by 6 bases; bases with no gene match: 6. The CDR3 nucleotides read TGTGCCAGCAGGACGGGGGGAGCAACAGATACGCAGTATTTT. It translates to CASRTGGATDTQYF.

V gene TRBV19 combines with J gene TRBJ2-4; D may be TRBD2 (6 bases). Germline values: CDR1 LNHDA, CDR2 SQIVND (reference sequence). Between the trimmed V and J ends, which lost 6 bases and 1 base, there was a span of 16 bases. The CDR3 runs 16 residues. DNA of the CDR3: TGTGCCAGTAGGCCGGGGGTAAGGAAGGCCAAAAACATTCAGTACTTC. It encodes CASRPGVRKAKNIQYF.

This chain uses TRBV27 with TRBJ2-3, with 8 bases lining up with TRBD2. Germline assignment: CDR1 MNHEY and CDR2 SMNVEV (reference sequence). Trimming at V came to 10 bases and at J to 5 bases, leaving 8 bases not matched to a gene. This CDR3 region has 13 residues. The CDR3 loop is CAIWAGGLDTQYF. The DNA of the CDR3 is TGTGCCATTTGGGCGGGGGGTCTAGATACGCAGTATTTT.

The table lists this clonotype with a few counts. The chain employs TRBV7-9 and TRBJ1-6; possible D gene TRBD1, 6 bases. The germline V gene has CDR1 SEHNR and CDR2 FQNEAQ (reference sequence). The CDR3 contains 14 residues. With 5 bases removed from V and 10 bases from J, the gap between germline ends came to 15 bases. CDR3 nucleotides: TGTGCCAGCAGCCAGACAGGCCCTGAGTCACCCCTCCACTTT. This codes for CASSQTGPESPLHF. Full variable domain (missing parts from reference TRBV7-9 and TRBJ1-6): DTGVSQNPRHKITKRGQNVTFRCDPISEHNRLYWYRQTLGQGPEFLTYFQNEAQLEKSRLLSDRFSAERPKGSFSTLEIQRTEQGDSAMYLCASSQTGPESPLHFGNGTRLTVT.

Comments on this clonotype: The junction does not match germline at one end; this may be a read error. V gene TRBV4-1 combines with J gene TRBJ2-5; 11 bases map to TRBD2. Germline CDR1 and CDR2: MGHRA and YSYEKL. This CDR3 has 17 residues. The CDR3 is CASSQEGSGGAWESQYF. The CDR3 coding sequence is TGTGCCAGCAGCCAAGAAGGTAGCGGGGGGGCCTGGGAGTCCCAGTACTTC.

This sequence joins TRBV28 and TRBJ2-2; 8 bases align to TRBD2. The junction had 6 bases not matched to a gene; V was cut back by 3 bases and J by 9 bases. CDR1 MDHEN and CDR2 SYDVKM come from the germline V gene. The CDR3 spans 14 residues. CDR3 in DNA: TGTGCCAGCAGTTTCGCGACTAGCGAAAGGGAGCTGTTTTTT. Translating it yields CASSFATSERELFF.

This clonotype was seen at least ten times. The chain uses TRBV7-2 and TRBJ1-6; D uncertain. The CDR3 length is 15 residues. V was pared by 1 base and J by 6 bases, with 10 bases between. The V gene's germline CDR1 is SGHTA and CDR2 FQGNSA. This CDR3 is CASSLEKGFNSPLHF. Here the CDR3 DNA reads TGTGCCAGCAGCTTAGAGAAGGGATTTAATTCACCCCTCCACTTT. Full variable domain (rest looked up from reference TRBV7-2 and TRBJ1-6): GAGVSQSPSNKVTEKGKDVELRCDPISGHTALYWYRQSLGQGLEFLIYFQGNSAPDKSGLPSDRFSAERTGGSVSTLTIQRTQQEDSAVYLCASSLEKGFNSPLHFGNGTRLTVT.

The chain recombines TRBV4-2 with TRBJ2-1; TRBD1 matches 9 bases. The CDR3 sequence is 12 residues long. V lost 9 bases, J lost 7 bases, and 4 bases stayed unmatched. The germline CDR1 and CDR2 sequences are LGHNA and YNFKEQ. CDR3 in DNA: TGTGCCAGTGGGACAGGGATTAATGAGCAGTTCTTC. Protein sequence: CASGTGINEQFF.

This clonotype was found a few times. Just one base apart from a much larger clone, this may be a read error. The chain uses TRBV7-2 and TRBJ2-7; 10 nucleotides align to TRBD2. The CDR3 covers 15 residues. The germline CDR1 and CDR2 sequences are SGHTA and FQGNSA. V shed 5 bases, J shed 3 bases, and the junction held 7 bases outside the gene matches. The CDR3 is CASSIEASGGYEQYV. In DNA form, the CDR3 reads TGTGCCAGCAGCATAGAAGCTAGCGGGGGCTACGAGCAGTACGTC.

This clonotype was recorded a few times. The chain carries TRBV24-1 and TRBJ2-2; 8 nucleotides match TRBD1. This CDR3 region has 17 residues. Germline V CDR1 and CDR2: KGHDR, SFDVKD. The J segment lost 1 base and the V segment lost 2 bases, leaving 5 bases of the junction unmatched. The CDR3 sequence: CATSDWRDRGNTGELFF. The CDR3, as DNA: TGTGCCACCAGTGATTGGAGAGACAGGGGGAACACCGGGGAGCTGTTTTTT.

On this clonotype: Germline is not matched at one junction end, which may reflect a read error. This sequence joins TRBV6-1 and TRBJ1-6; D gene unclear. Germline CDR1 and CDR2: MNHNS and SASEGT. The CDR3 length is 15 residues. CDR3 amino acids: CASSEGLGSNSPLHF. The CDR3 DNA is TGTGCCAGCAGCGAAGGACTAGGGTCGAATTCACCCCTCCACTTT.